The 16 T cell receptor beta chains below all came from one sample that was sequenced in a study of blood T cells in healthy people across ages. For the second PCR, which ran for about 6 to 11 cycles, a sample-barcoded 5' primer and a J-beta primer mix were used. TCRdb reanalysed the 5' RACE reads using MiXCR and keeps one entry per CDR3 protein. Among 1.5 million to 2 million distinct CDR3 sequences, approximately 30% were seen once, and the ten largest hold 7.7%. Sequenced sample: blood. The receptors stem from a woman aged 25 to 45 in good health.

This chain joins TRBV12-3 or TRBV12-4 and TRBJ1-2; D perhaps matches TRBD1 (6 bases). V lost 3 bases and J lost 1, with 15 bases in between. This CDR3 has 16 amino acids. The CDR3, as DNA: TGTGCCAGCAGTTTCTGGGGGGCCCGAGTTAACTATGGCTACACCTTC. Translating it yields CASSFWGARVNYGYTF.

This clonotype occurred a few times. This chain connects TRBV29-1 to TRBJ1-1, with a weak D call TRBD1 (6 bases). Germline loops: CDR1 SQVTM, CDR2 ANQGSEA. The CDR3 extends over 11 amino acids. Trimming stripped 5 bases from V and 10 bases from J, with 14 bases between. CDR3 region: CSVLWGRGAFF. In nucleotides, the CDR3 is TGCAGCGTTTTATGGGGGCGGGGAGCTTTCTTT. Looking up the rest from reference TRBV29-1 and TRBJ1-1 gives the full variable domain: SAVISQKPSRDICQRGTSLTIQCQVDSQVTMMFWYRQQPGQSLTLIATANQGSEATYESGFVIDKFPISRPNLTFSTLTVSNMSPEDSSIYLCSVLWGRGAFFGQGTRLTVV.

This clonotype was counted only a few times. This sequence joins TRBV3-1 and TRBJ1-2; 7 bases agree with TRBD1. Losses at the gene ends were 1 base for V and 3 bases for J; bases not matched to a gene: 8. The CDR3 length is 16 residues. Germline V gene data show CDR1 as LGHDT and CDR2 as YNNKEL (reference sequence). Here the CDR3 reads CASSQGAGGSHYGYTF. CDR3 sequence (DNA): TGTGCCAGCAGCCAAGGGGCAGGGGGTTCCCACTATGGCTACACCTTC.

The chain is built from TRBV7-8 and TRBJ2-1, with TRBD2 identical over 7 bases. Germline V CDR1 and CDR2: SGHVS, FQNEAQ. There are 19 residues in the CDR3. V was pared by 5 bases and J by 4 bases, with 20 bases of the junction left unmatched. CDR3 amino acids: CASSLRLGRGGDRYNEQFF. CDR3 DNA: TGTGCCAGCAGCCTTAGGTTAGGGCGCGGGGGAGATCGGTACAATGAGCAGTTCTTC.

The CDR3 loop is CASSPLATGEYF. CDR3 DNA sequence: TGTGCCAGCAGCCCACTGGCGACCGGAGAGTACTTC. The rearrangement links TRBV7-9 to TRBJ2-7; D is ambiguous. The CDR3 extends over 12 amino acids. From germline, CDR1 is SEHNR and CDR2 FQNEAQ (reference sequence). The germline V and J ends were trimmed by 5 bases and 11 bases, with 16 bases remaining between them.

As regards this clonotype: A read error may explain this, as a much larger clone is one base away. Written as DNA, the CDR3 is TGTGCCATCAGTGGGTCGTTGGGATCATGGAATGAGCAGTTCTTC. This encodes CAISGSLGSWNEQFF. V gene TRBV10-3 combines with J gene TRBJ2-1; D gene ambiguous. This CDR3 has 15 amino acids. V dropped 4 bases and J dropped 7 bases, with 17 bases sitting between them. The germline gives CDR1 ENHRY, CDR2 SYGVKD.

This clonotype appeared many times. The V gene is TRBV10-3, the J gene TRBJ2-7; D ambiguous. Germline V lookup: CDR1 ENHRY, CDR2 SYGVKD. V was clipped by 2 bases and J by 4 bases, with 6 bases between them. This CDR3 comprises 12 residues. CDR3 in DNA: TGTGCCATCAGTGAGGTGATTTACGAGCAGTACTTC. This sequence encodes CAISEVIYEQYF.

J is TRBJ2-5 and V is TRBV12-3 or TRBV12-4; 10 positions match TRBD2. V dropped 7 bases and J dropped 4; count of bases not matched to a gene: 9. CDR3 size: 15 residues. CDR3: CASTRERGGGETQYF. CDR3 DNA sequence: TGTGCCAGCACTCGAGAGCGGGGGGGCGGAGAGACCCAGTACTTC.

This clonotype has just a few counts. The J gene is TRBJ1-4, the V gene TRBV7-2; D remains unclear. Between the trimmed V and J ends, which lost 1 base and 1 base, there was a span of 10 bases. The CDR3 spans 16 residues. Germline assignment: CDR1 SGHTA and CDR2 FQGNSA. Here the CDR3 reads CASSLDRILTNEKLFF. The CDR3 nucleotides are TGTGCCAGCAGCTTAGACCGGATCCTAACTAATGAAAAACTGTTTTTT.

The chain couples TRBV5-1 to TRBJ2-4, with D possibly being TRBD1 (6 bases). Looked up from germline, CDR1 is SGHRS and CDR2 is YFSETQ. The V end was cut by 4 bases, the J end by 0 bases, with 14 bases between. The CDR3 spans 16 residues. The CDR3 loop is CASSKGQNQAKNIQYF. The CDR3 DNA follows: TGCGCCAGCAGCAAAGGACAGAACCAAGCCAAAAACATTCAGTACTTC.

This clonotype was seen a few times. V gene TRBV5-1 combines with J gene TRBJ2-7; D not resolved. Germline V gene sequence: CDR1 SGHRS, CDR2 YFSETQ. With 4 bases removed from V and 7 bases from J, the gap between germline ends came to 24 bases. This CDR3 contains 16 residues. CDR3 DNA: TGCGCCAGCAGCCTGGACGGAGTTGGGGATTTGGGGGAGCAGTACTTC. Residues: CASSLDGVGDLGEQYF.

DNA of the CDR3: TGTGCCAGCAGCGAAGGGCAGAAGGAGCCCCAGCATTTT. Encoded protein: CASSEGQKEPQHF. This chain links TRBV7-2 with TRBJ1-5, with no clear D. In germline, CDR1 is SGHTA, CDR2 FQGNSA. The CDR3 loop spans 13 amino acids. The V end was cut by 5 bases, the J end by 8 bases, with 13 bases between.

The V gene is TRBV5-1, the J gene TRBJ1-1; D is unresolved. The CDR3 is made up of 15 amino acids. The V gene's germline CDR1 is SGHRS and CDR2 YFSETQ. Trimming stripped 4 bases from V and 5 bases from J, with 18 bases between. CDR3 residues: CASSRLPGIETEAFF. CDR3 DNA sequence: TGCGCCAGCAGCAGGCTCCCCGGAATTGAAACTGAAGCTTTCTTT.

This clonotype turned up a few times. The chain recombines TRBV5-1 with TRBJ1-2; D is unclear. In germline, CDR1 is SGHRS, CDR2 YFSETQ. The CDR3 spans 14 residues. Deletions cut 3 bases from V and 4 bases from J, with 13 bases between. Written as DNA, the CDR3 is TGCGCCAGCAGCTGGGTGGACTCATCCTATGGCTACACCTTC. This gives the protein CASSWVDSSYGYTF. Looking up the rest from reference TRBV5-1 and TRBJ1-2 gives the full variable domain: KAGVTQTPRYLIKTRGQQVTLSCSPISGHRSVSWYQQTPGQGLQFLFEYFSETQRNKGNFPGRFSGRQFSNSRSEMNVSTLELGDSALYLCASSWVDSSYGYTFGSGTRLTVV.

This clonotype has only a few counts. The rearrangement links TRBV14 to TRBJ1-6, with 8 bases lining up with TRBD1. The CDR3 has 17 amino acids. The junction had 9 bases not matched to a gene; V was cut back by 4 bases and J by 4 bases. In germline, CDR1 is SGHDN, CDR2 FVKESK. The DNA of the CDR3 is TGTGCCAGCAGCCTTCAAACGGGGACAGGATATAATTCACCCCTCCACTTT. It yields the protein CASSLQTGTGYNSPLHF.

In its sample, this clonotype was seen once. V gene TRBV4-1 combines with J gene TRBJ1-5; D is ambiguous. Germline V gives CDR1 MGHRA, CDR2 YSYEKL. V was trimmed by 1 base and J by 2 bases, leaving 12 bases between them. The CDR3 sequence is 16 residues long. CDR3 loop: CASSQVSGKGNQPQHF. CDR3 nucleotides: TGCGCCAGCAGCCAAGTGAGCGGGAAGGGCAATCAGCCCCAGCATTTT.